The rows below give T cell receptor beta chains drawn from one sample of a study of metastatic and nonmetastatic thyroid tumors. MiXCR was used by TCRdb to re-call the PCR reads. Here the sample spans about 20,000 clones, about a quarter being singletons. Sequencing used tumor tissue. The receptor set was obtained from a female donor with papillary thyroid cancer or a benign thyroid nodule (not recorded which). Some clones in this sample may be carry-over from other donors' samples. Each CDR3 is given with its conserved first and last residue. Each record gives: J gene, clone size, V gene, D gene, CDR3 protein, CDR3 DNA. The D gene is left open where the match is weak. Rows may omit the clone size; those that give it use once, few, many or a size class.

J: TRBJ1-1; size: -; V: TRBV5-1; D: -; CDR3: CASSLSGGDNTEAFF; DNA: TGCGCCAGCAGCTTGTCTGGGGGCGACAACACTGAAGCTTTCTTT
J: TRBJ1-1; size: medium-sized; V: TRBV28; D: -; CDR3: CASSLGRGQPGERAFF; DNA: TGTGCCAGCAGTTTAGGGCGGGGGCAACCAGGGGAACGAGCTTTCTTT
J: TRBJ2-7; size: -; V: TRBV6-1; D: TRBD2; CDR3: CAISVGLAGGEQYF; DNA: TGTGCCATCAGTGTAGGTCTAGCGGGAGGCGAGCAGTACTTC
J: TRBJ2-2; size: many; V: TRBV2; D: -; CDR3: CASSHRARTGELFF; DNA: TGTGCCAGCAGTCACAGGGCTCGCACCGGGGAGCTGTTTTTT
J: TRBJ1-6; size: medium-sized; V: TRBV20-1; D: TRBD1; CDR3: CSARDPQGAKRSPLHF; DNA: TGCAGTGCTAGAGACCCACAGGGGGCGAAACGATCACCCCTCCACTTT
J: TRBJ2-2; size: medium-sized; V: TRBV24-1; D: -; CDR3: CATRESAGELFF; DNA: TGTGCCACCAGGGAAAGCGCCGGGGAGCTGTTTTTT
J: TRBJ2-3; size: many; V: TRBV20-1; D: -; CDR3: CSARGSSGSTTDTQYF; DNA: TGCAGTGCTAGAGGTAGCTCCGGGTCCACCACAGATACGCAGTATTTT
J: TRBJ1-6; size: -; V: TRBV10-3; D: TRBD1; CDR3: CAISRDRGHSPLHF; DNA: TGTGCCATCAGTCGGGACAGGGGGCATTCACCCCTCCACTTT
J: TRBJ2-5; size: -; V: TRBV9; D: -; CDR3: CASSVGVWGRQDTQYF; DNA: TGTGCCAGCAGCGTGGGAGTATGGGGCAGACAAGATACCCAGTACTTC
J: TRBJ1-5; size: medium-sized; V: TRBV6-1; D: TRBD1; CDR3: CASSDSTGDRGVKHF; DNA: TGTGCCAGCAGTGATTCGACAGGGGATCGAGGGGTTAAGCATTTT
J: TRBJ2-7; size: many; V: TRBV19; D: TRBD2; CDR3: CASSPRTSGSSYEQYF; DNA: TGTGCCAGTAGTCCTAGGACTAGCGGGTCCTCCTACGAGCAGTACTTC
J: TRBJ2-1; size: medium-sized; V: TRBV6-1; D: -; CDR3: CASSVGSNNEQFF; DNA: TGTGCCAGCAGTGTCGGGAGCAACAATGAGCAGTTCTTC
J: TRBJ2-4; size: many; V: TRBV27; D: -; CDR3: CASSLSHQNIQYF; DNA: TGTGCCAGCAGTTTATCCCACCAAAACATTCAGTACTTC
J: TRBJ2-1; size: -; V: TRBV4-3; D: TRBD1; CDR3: CASSQGKGAGYQFF; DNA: TGCGCCAGCAGCCAAGGGAAGGGGGCGGGTTATCAGTTCTTT
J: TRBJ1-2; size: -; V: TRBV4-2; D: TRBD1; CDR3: CASSGTGASRMGYGYTF; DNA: TGTGCCAGCAGCGGGACAGGGGCTTCGCGCATGGGCTATGGCTACACCTTC
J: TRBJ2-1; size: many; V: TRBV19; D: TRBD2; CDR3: CASSLRLAGSENEQFF; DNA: TGTGCCAGTAGTCTCCGACTAGCGGGAAGCGAAAATGAGCAGTTCTTC
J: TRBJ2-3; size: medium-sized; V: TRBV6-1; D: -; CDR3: CASGGAEATDTQYF; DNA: TGTGCCAGCGGTGGGGCCGAAGCCACAGATACGCAGTATTTT
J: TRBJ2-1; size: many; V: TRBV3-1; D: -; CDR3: CASSQAQDYNEQFF; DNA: TGTGCCAGCAGCCAAGCCCAGGACTACAATGAGCAGTTCTTC
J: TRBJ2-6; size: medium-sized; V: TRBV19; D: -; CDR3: CAGKPSCGANVLTF; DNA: TGTGCCGGCAAGCCCTCTTGCGGGGCCAACGTCCTGACTTTC
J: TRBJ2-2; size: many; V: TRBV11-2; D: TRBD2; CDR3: CASSLTGLAYTGELFF; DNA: TGTGCCAGCAGCCTCACAGGACTAGCGTACACCGGGGAGCTGTTTTTT
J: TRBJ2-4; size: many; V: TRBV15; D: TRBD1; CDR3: CATSREGTGNIQYF; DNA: TGTGCCACCAGCAGAGAGGGGACAGGGAACATTCAGTACTTC
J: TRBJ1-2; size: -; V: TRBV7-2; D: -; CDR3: CASSLAPRQCECGYTF; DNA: TGTGCCAGCAGCTTAGCCCCCCGACAGTGTGAGTGCGGCTACACCTTC
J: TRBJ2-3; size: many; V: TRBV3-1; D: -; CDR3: CASSPLGSTQYF; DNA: TGTGCCAGCAGCCCCCTAGGGAGTACGCAGTATTTT
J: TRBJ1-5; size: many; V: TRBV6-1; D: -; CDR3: CANPRQPQHF; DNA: TGTGCCAACCCACGGCAGCCCCAGCATTTT
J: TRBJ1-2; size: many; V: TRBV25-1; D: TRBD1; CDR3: CASSDRQGSREHYGYTF; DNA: TGTGCCAGCAGTGACCGACAGGGGTCACGGGAACACTATGGCTACACCTTC
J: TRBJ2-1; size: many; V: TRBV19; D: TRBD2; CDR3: CASSIVAGVHPNEQFF; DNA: TGTGCCAGTAGTATAGTAGCGGGAGTACACCCCAATGAGCAGTTCTTC
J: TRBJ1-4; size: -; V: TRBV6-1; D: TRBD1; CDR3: CASSAGQENEKLFF; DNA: TGTGCCAGCAGTGCGGGACAGGAAAATGAAAAACTGTTTTTT
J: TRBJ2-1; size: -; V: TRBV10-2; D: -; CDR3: CASSGNRGRASDNEQFF; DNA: TGCGCCAGCAGTGGCAATAGGGGGAGGGCCAGCGACAATGAGCAGTTCTTC
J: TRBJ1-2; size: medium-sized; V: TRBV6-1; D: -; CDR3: CASSEARGADYGYTF; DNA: TGTGCCAGCAGTGAAGCACGGGGCGCGGACTATGGCTACACCTTC
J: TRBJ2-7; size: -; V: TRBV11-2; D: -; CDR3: CASSPGVIGYEQYF; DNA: TGTGCCAGCAGTCCGGGGGTGATCGGCTACGAGCAGTACTTC
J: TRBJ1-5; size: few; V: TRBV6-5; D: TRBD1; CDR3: CASSYRTGTGNNQPQHF; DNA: TGTGCCAGCAGTTACCGTACCGGGACAGGGAACAATCAGCCCCAGCATTTT
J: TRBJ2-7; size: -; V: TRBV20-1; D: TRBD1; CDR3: CSSPQPGQPYEQYF; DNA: TGCAGTTCCCCACAACCGGGACAGCCCTACGAGCAGTACTTC
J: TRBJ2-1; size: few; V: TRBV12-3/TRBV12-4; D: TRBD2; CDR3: CASSPSGSAGIEQFF; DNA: TGTGCCAGCAGCCCAAGCGGGAGCGCCGGGATTGAGCAGTTCTTC